These T cell receptor beta chains were read from a single sample in a study of T cell responses to AZD1222 COVID-19 vaccine. Data came from immunoSEQ multiplex PCR; TCRdb stores just in-frame clones and leaves some out. The sample holds around 190,000 clones; around 92% are singletons and the top ten take approximately 1.4%. The sample here was peripheral blood, taken on day 0 of AZD1222 vaccination. The origin of the receptors is an adult in good health. CDR3s include the opening cysteine and the closing phenylalanine or tryptophan. The D gene is left open where the match is weak. Rows may omit the clone size; those that give it use once, few, many or a size class.

TRBV2,-,TRBJ2-1,-,TGTGCCAGCAGTGTTAGCGGCCGCTCCTACAATGAGCAGTTCTTC,CASSVSGRSYNEQFF
TRBV28,-,TRBJ2-5,-,TGTGCCAGCAGCTTCAGCGGAGAAGAGACCCAGTACTTC,CASSFSGEETQYF
TRBV19,-,TRBJ1-1,-,TGTGCCAGTAGTATGAGTAGCCCTAGATCTGAAGCTTTCTTT,CASSMSSPRSEAFF
TRBV7-3,-,TRBJ1-2,-,TGTGCCAGCAGCTTCAGCGAGGGCTATGGCTACACCTTC,CASSFSEGYGYTF
TRBV19,-,TRBJ1-1,TRBD1,TGTGCCAGTATTCAGGGGGCCGGGAGGCGGAACACTGAAGCTTTCTTT,CASIQGAGRRNTEAFF
TRBV9,-,TRBJ2-1,TRBD1,TGTGCCAGCAGCGTAGGACAGGGGGTCTACAATGAGCAGTTCTTC,CASSVGQGVYNEQFF
TRBV15,few,TRBJ2-3,TRBD2,TGTGCCACCAGCAGAGGTACTAGCGAGGGCACAGATACGCAGTATTTT,CATSRGTSEGTDTQYF
TRBV9,-,TRBJ1-4,TRBD1,TGTGCCAGCAGCGCTTGGACAGGCGGTCGATCTAATGAAAAACTGTTTTTT,CASSAWTGGRSNEKLFF
TRBV7-2,-,TRBJ1-2,-,TGTGCCAGCAGCTTAGAAACCACGGGCAGGTTGGGGGCTAACTATGGCTACACCTTC,CASSLETTGRLGANYGYTF
TRBV28,-,TRBJ2-1,-,TGTGCCAGCAGATTTTGGCGGGAGCAGTTCTTC,CASRFWREQFF
TRBV19,-,TRBJ1-4,TRBD1,TGTGCCAGTAGTTGGACAGGGGGTGATGAAAAACTGTTTTTT,CASSWTGGDEKLFF
TRBV6-5,-,TRBJ2-1,TRBD1,TGTGCCAGCAGTCCACCCCGGGACAGCAATGAGCAGTTCTTC,CASSPPRDSNEQFF
TRBV7-2,once,TRBJ1-2,TRBD1,TGTGCCAGCAGCTTTAAGGGGGCTAATGGCTACACCTTC,CASSFKGANGYTF
TRBV2,-,TRBJ1-3,TRBD1,TGTGCCAGCAGTCCGGGACAGGGATATAACACCATATATTTT,CASSPGQGYNTIYF
TRBV3-1/TRBV3-2,-,TRBJ2-3,-,TGTGCCAGCAGCCAAATTTCTAGCTCAGATACGCAGTATTTT,CASSQISSSDTQYF
TRBV28,-,TRBJ1-2,-,TGTGCCAGCAGGGCAGGGCTTTATGGCTACACCTTC,CASRAGLYGYTF
TRBV11-2,-,TRBJ1-2,TRBD1,TGTGCCAGCAGCCTCGGACAGGTTAACTATGGCTACACCTTC,CASSLGQVNYGYTF
TRBV6-5,-,TRBJ1-6,-,TGTGCCAGCCTCTTGGGCGGGCGCATCTCACCCCTCCACTTT,CASLLGGRISPLHF
TRBV24-1,-,TRBJ2-3,TRBD2,TGTGCCACGGGGGGGGAGACAGATACGCAGTATTTT,CATGGETDTQYF
TRBV5-1,-,TRBJ1-5,-,TGCGCCAGCAGCGTAGGGGGGTATAGCAATCAGCCCCAGCATTTT,CASSVGGYSNQPQHF